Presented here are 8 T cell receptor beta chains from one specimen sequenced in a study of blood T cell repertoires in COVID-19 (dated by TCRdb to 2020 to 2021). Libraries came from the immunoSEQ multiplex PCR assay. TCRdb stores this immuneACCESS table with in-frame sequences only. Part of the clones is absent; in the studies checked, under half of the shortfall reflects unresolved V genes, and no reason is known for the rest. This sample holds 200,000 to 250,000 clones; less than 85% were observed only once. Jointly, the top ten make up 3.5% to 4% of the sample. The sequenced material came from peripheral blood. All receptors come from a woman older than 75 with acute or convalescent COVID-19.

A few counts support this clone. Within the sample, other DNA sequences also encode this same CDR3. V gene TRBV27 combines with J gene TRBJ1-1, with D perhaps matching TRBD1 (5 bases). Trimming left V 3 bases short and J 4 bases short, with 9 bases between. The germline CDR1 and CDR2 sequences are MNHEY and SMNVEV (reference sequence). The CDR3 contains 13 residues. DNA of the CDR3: TGTGCCAGCAGTTTTTGGGGCGGCACTGAAGCTTTCTTT. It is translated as CASSFWGGTEAFF.

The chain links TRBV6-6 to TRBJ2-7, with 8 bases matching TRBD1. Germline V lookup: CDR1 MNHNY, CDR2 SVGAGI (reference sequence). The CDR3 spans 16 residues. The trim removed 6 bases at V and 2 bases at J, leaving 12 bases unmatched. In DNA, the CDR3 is TGTGCCAGCAGCCCCAAACAGGGGGTGAGGACCTACGAGCAGTACTTC. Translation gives CASSPKQGVRTYEQYF.

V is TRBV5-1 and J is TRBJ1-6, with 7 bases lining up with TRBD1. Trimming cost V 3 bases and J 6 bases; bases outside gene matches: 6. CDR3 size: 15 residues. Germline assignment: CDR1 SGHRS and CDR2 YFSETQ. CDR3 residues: CASSSGQDGNSPLHF. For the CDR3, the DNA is TGCGCCAGCAGCTCTGGACAGGACGGTAATTCACCCCTCCACTTT.

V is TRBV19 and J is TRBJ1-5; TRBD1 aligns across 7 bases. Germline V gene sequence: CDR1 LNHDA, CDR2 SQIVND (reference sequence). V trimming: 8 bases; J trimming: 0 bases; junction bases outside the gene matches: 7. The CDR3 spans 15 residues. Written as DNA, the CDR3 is TGTGCCAGTGGACAGGAATCGCATAGCAATCAGCCCCAGCATTTT. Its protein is CASGQESHSNQPQHF.

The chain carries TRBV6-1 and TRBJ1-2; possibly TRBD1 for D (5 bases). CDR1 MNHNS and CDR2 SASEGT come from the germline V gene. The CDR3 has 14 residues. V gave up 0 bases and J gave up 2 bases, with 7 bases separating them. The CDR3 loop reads CASSEAQGNYGYTF. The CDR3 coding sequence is TGTGCCAGCAGTGAAGCTCAGGGAAACTATGGCTACACCTTC.

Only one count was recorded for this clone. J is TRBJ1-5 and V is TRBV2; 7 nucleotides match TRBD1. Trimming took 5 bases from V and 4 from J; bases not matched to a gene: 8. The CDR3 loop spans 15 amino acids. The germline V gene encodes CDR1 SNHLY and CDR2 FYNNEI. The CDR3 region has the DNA TGTGCCAGCAGTCCTCGGACAGGTCCTAATCAGCCCCAGCATTTT. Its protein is CASSPRTGPNQPQHF.

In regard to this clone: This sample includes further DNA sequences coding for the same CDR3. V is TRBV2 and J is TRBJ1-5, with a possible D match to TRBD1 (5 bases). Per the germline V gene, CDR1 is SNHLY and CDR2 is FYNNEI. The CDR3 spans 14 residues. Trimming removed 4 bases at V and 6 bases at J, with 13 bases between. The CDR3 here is CASSALGGSQPQHF. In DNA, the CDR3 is TGTGCCAGCAGTGCTCTGGGGGGGAGTCAGCCCCAGCATTTT.

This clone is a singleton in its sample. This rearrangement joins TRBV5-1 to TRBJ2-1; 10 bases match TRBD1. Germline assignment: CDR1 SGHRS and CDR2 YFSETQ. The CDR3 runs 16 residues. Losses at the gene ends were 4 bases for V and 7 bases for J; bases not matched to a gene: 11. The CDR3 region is CASSPVPGQGFNEQFF. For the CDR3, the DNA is TGCGCCAGCAGCCCCGTTCCGGGACAGGGGTTTAATGAGCAGTTCTTC.